This is a list of T cell receptor beta chains from one sample in a study of brain T cells in children with intractable seizures. This table comes from immunoSEQ multiplex PCR, and its TCRdb copy is limited to in-frame clones, with some not included. This sample has roughly 110,000 clones, with around 94% found just once. The sequencing used peripheral blood, collected at surgery. Source of these receptors: a boy under two years old with hemimegalencephaly and intractable seizures. Each CDR3 is given with its conserved first and last residue. The D gene is left open where the match is weak. A row's size may be missing; if present it is once, few, many or a size class.

D,J,V,size,CDR3,DNA
NA,TRBJ2-7,TRBV11-2,NA,CASSLYNYEQYF,TGTGCCAGCAGCTTATACAACTACGAGCAGTACTTC
TRBD1,TRBJ2-3,TRBV28,NA,CASSPSGQGTDTQYF,TGTGCCAGCAGTCCCTCAGGACAGGGGACAGATACGCAGTATTTT
NA,TRBJ2-1,TRBV4-1,NA,CASSQARALSYNEQFF,TGCGCCAGCAGCCAAGCCAGAGCTCTGTCCTACAATGAGCAGTTCTTC
TRBD2,TRBJ2-7,TRBV5-1,NA,CASRPFREGSYEQYF,TGCGCCAGCAGGCCTTTCAGGGAGGGGTCCTACGAGCAGTACTTC
NA,TRBJ2-1,TRBV5-6,once,CASPVGEKGHEQFF,TGTGCCAGCCCCGTGGGGGAGAAGGGCCATGAGCAGTTCTTC
TRBD1,TRBJ1-2,TRBV2,NA,CAGRRGQGYGYTF,TGTGCCGGGAGGCGAGGACAGGGCTATGGCTACACCTTC
NA,TRBJ2-2,TRBV15,NA,CATSSRAGTGELFF,TGTGCCACCAGCTCCCGGGCCGGGACCGGGGAGCTGTTTTTT
NA,TRBJ2-3,TRBV5-5,NA,CASSHIPRERNTQYF,TGTGCCAGCAGCCACATCCCACGGGAGCGGAATACGCAGTATTTT
TRBD1,TRBJ1-4,TRBV19,NA,CASTGTGPEKLFF,TGTGCCAGTACTGGGACAGGCCCCGAAAAACTGTTTTTT
NA,TRBJ2-7,TRBV27,NA,CASRRQNPLAPSYEQYF,TGTGCCAGCAGACGCCAGAACCCCTTGGCCCCTTCCTACGAGCAGTACTTC
NA,TRBJ1-3,TRBV2,NA,CASRTDSGNTIYF,TGTGCCAGCAGGACAGACTCTGGAAACACCATATATTTT
NA,TRBJ2-1,TRBV9,few,CASSVSYNEQFF,TGTGCCAGCAGCGTGTCGTACAATGAGCAGTTCTTC
TRBD2,TRBJ2-7,TRBV11-1,NA,CASSLGGLAATYEQYF,TGTGCCAGCAGCTTGGGTGGACTAGCGGCAACCTACGAGCAGTACTTC
TRBD2,TRBJ2-3,TRBV11-3,few,CASSLAGGLPDTQYF,TGTGCCAGCAGCTTGGCGGGAGGGCTTCCGGATACGCAGTATTTT
NA,TRBJ2-3,TRBV18,NA,CASSPPYGPITDTQYF,TGTGCCAGCTCACCCCCATACGGCCCAATCACAGATACGCAGTATTTT
NA,TRBJ2-1,TRBV9,NA,CASSPRWRAVSSYNEQFF,TGTGCCAGCAGCCCCCGGTGGCGGGCCGTGAGCTCCTACAATGAGCAGTTCTTC
TRBD2,TRBJ2-5,TRBV5-1,NA,CASSPPSGETQYF,TGCGCCAGCAGCCCCCCTAGCGGAGAGACCCAGTACTTC
TRBD2,TRBJ2-5,TRBV27,NA,CASSPIAGGPGETQYF,TGTGCCAGCAGTCCCATAGCGGGAGGGCCGGGAGAGACCCAGTACTTC
NA,TRBJ2-2,TRBV9,NA,CASSVAIGAGELFF,TGTGCCAGCAGCGTAGCTATAGGTGCCGGGGAGCTGTTTTTT
TRBD2,TRBJ2-7,TRBV27,NA,CASSPRTSGSYEQYF,TGTGCCAGCAGCCCTCGGACTAGCGGGAGCTACGAGCAGTACTTC
TRBD2,TRBJ2-7,TRBV10-3,NA,CAIRGTSGRYEQYF,TGTGCCATCAGGGGGACTAGCGGGAGATACGAGCAGTACTTC
NA,TRBJ2-1,TRBV10-3,NA,CATQSGTSYNEQFF,TGTGCCACCCAAAGCGGGACATCCTACAATGAGCAGTTCTTC
TRBD2,TRBJ2-1,TRBV5-8,NA,CASSLARAGVVNEQFF,TGTGCCAGCAGCTTGGCCAGGGCGGGAGTGGTCAATGAGCAGTTCTTC
TRBD2,TRBJ2-1,TRBV28,NA,CASRHGTSGRDEQFF,TGTGCCAGCAGACACGGGACTAGCGGGAGGGATGAGCAGTTCTTC
TRBD2,TRBJ2-7,TRBV28,NA,CASRRTSGRGSYEQYF,TGTGCCAGCAGGAGGACTAGCGGGAGGGGGTCCTACGAGCAGTACTTC
NA,TRBJ2-7,TRBV9,NA,CASSLSGTTYEQYF,TGTGCCAGCAGCCTATCCGGGACAACCTACGAGCAGTACTTC
TRBD1,TRBJ1-1,TRBV28,NA,CASSLWDRAAFF,TGTGCCAGCAGTTTGTGGGACAGGGCGGCTTTCTTT
NA,TRBJ2-2,TRBV28,NA,CASNRGQAGELFF,TGTGCCAGCAACCGGGGGCAGGCCGGGGAGCTGTTTTTT
NA,TRBJ2-1,TRBV19,NA,CASSIAGNYNEQFF,TGTGCCAGTAGTATTGCGGGGAACTACAATGAGCAGTTCTTC
TRBD1,TRBJ2-2,TRBV6-5,NA,CASSWLTGVTGELFF,TGTGCCAGCAGTTGGTTGACAGGGGTCACCGGGGAGCTGTTTTTT
TRBD2,TRBJ2-7,TRBV5-5,NA,CASSHWGQRETGF,TGTGCCAGCAGCCATTGGGGTCAGCGGGAGACGGGCTTC
NA,TRBJ2-5,TRBV6-5,NA,CASRSRVGETQYF,TGTGCCAGCAGGAGTAGGGTTGGGGAGACCCAGTACTTC
TRBD2,TRBJ2-3,TRBV7-9,NA,CASSPRLAGKTDTQYF,TGTGCCAGCAGCCCCCGACTAGCGGGAAAAACAGATACGCAGTATTTT
NA,TRBJ1-6,TRBV30,NA,CAWNGLYNSPLHF,TGTGCCTGGAACGGCCTCTATAATTCACCCCTCCACTTT
NA,TRBJ1-6,TRBV7-9,NA,CASSVMEYSRYNSPLHF,TGTGCCAGCAGCGTCATGGAATACAGCCGCTATAATTCACCCCTCCACTTT
TRBD2,TRBJ2-7,TRBV25-1,NA,CASKSGLAGDEQYF,TGTGCCAGCAAAAGCGGACTAGCGGGAGACGAGCAGTACTTC
TRBD2,TRBJ2-5,TRBV6-2/TRBV6-3,once,CASSLTTSWETQYF,TGTGCCAGCAGCCTTACGACTAGCTGGGAGACCCAGTACTTC
NA,TRBJ2-6,TRBV6-5,NA,CASSRVAGANVLTF,TGTGCCAGCAGCAGGGTTGCTGGGGCCAACGTCCTGACTTTC
NA,TRBJ2-7,TRBV30,NA,CAWSVQGVDEQYF,TGTGCCTGGAGTGTACAAGGTGTCGACGAGCAGTACTTC
TRBD2,TRBJ2-1,TRBV2,NA,CASSGTSGSSYNEQFF,TGTGCCAGCAGCGGGACTAGCGGGAGCTCCTACAATGAGCAGTTCTTC
NA,TRBJ2-3,TRBV24-1,NA,CATSGWTSTDTQYF,TGTGCCACCAGCGGGTGGACTAGCACAGATACGCAGTATTTT
TRBD1,TRBJ2-7,TRBV29-1,NA,CSVEVPGGLYEQYF,TGCAGCGTTGAAGTCCCAGGGGGCCTCTACGAGCAGTACTTC
NA,TRBJ2-2,TRBV7-9,NA,CASSSSTLNEGTGELFF,TGTGCCAGCAGCTCCTCGACGCTCAACGAGGGCACCGGGGAGCTGTTTTTT